This TCR beta chain is from a study of control samples from healthy donors and cancer patients (dated by TCRdb to the early 2020s). The library was obtained by the immunoSEQ multiplex PCR assay. The source is immuneACCESS, and TCRdb retained only in-frame sequences with V and J called. Part of the clones is not carried over; for the studies checked, unresolved V genes explain less than half of this, and the remainder is unexplained. The sample records roughly 180,000 clones, about nine tenths of which are singletons. The ten largest clones take up 2% to 2.5% of the sample. A note on this clone: What this receptor recognizes is not known. Base-call qualities are not available, and no considerably larger clone is one nucleotide away.

CDR1 and CDR2, looked up from the germline V gene, are SGHDT and YYEEEE. From its cysteine to its phenylalanine, the CDR3 spans 15 amino acids. Just the 45-base CDR3 DNA is kept, in frame starting at base 1. Cut back by 1 base and 11 bases, the V and J ends lie 21 bases apart. Sequencing was carried out using blood. Recombination joined TRBV5-6 with TRBJ1-1; TRBD1 is a weak D gene call, 5 bases matching. This TCR came from a woman between 35 and 50 years old in good health. The encoded CDR3 is CASSLRSAGVEGAFF. The sequenced DNA is TGTGCCAGCAGCTTGAGATCGGCTGGGGTGGAGGGGGCTTTCTTT. Here the CDR3 is joined to the reference TRBV5-6 and TRBJ1-1 genes, and the full variable domain is: DAGVTQSPTHLIKTRGQQVTLRCSPKSGHDTVSWYQQALGQGPQFIFQYYEEEERQRGNFPDRFSGHQFPNYSSELNVNALLLGDSALYLCASSLRSAGVEGAFFGQGTRLTVV.